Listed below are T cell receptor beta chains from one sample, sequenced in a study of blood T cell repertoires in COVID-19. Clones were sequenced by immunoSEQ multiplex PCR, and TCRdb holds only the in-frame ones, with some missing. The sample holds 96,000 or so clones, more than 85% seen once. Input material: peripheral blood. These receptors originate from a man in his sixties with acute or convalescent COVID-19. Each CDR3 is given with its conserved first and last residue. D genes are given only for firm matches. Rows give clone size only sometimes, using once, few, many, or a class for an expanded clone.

DNA: TGTGCCAGCTCACCACTACTAGCGGGAAATGAGCAGTTCTTC
CDR3: CASSPLLAGNEQFF
J: TRBJ2-1
D: TRBD2
V: TRBV18
size: NA

DNA: TGTGCCAGCAGTTTCGATCCTATCTCCTACGAGCAGTACTTC
CDR3: CASSFDPISYEQYF
J: TRBJ2-7
D: NA
V: TRBV28
size: NA

DNA: TGTGCCAGCAGTCCGCCGGGACACACGTTCTACGAGCAGTACTTC
CDR3: CASSPPGHTFYEQYF
J: TRBJ2-7
D: NA
V: TRBV14
size: NA

DNA: TGTGCCATCAGTGAGTCCGGGACAGGGGTAGAGACCCAGTACTTC
CDR3: CAISESGTGVETQYF
J: TRBJ2-5
D: TRBD1
V: TRBV10-3
size: NA

DNA: TGCAGCGTTGGAAGGGGTATTCAGACTGAAGCTTTCTTT
CDR3: CSVGRGIQTEAFF
J: TRBJ1-1
D: NA
V: TRBV29-1
size: NA

DNA: TGTGCCAGTAGTATTCCTTTAGCGGGAGGGAACACCGGGGAGCTGTTTTTT
CDR3: CASSIPLAGGNTGELFF
J: TRBJ2-2
D: TRBD2
V: TRBV19
size: NA

DNA: TGTGCCAGCAGCGCCGGGACTAGCACAGATACGCAGTATTTT
CDR3: CASSAGTSTDTQYF
J: TRBJ2-3
D: NA
V: TRBV9
size: NA

DNA: TGTGCCAGCAGCTTAGCGGAGACTAGCGGGCAAAACATTCAGTACTTC
CDR3: CASSLAETSGQNIQYF
J: TRBJ2-4
D: TRBD2
V: TRBV7-2
size: NA

DNA: TGTGCCAGCAGCGTAGACAGGGGCGAGCAGTACTTC
CDR3: CASSVDRGEQYF
J: TRBJ2-7
D: TRBD1
V: TRBV9
size: NA

DNA: TGTGCCAGCAGTTTGGGACATTACAATGAGCAGTTCTTC
CDR3: CASSLGHYNEQFF
J: TRBJ2-1
D: NA
V: TRBV12-3/TRBV12-4
size: NA

DNA: TGTGCTAGTGGTTTAGGACAGGGGGCGAGCTATGGCTACACCTTC
CDR3: CASGLGQGASYGYTF
J: TRBJ1-2
D: TRBD1
V: TRBV12-5
size: NA

DNA: TGTGCCTGGAGGCCCTCAGGGGATTCAGAGACCCAGTACTTC
CDR3: CAWRPSGDSETQYF
J: TRBJ2-5
D: NA
V: TRBV30
size: NA

DNA: TGTGCCAGCCGGGACAGGGGGATTAACTATGGCTACACCTTC
CDR3: CASRDRGINYGYTF
J: TRBJ1-2
D: TRBD1
V: TRBV19
size: NA

DNA: TGTGCCAGCAGTTTAGACCCCGACACCGAAGCTTTCTTT
CDR3: CASSLDPDTEAFF
J: TRBJ1-1
D: NA
V: TRBV12-3/TRBV12-4
size: NA

DNA: TGTGCCAGCAGCCAAAGCGGGAGCGATGAGCAGTTCTTC
CDR3: CASSQSGSDEQFF
J: TRBJ2-1
D: TRBD2
V: TRBV7-9
size: NA

DNA: TGTGCCAGCAGTTTATCGGCGGGAGGTGACACCGGGGAGCTGTTTTTT
CDR3: CASSLSAGGDTGELFF
J: TRBJ2-2
D: TRBD2
V: TRBV28
size: NA

DNA: TGTGCCAGCAGCCCCCCTCCTCCGGGACTAGCCAACCTCCCTCCAGAGACCCAGTACTTC
CDR3: CASSPPPPGLANLPPETQYF
J: TRBJ2-5
D: TRBD2
V: TRBV7-3
size: NA

DNA: TGTGCCAGCCGCAGGGAGGGGAACACTGAAGCTTTCTTT
CDR3: CASRREGNTEAFF
J: TRBJ1-1
D: NA
V: TRBV6-4
size: NA

DNA: TGTGCCAGCAGTTTATCCGCCCCGACTAGTACAGATACGCAGTATTTT
CDR3: CASSLSAPTSTDTQYF
J: TRBJ2-3
D: NA
V: TRBV27
size: NA

DNA: TGTGCCAGCAGCTTGGTGAGAAGTGAGCAGTTCTTC
CDR3: CASSLVRSEQFF
J: TRBJ2-1
D: NA
V: TRBV7-9
size: NA

DNA: TGTGCCAGCAGCTTTGGCGGGAGGAACACTGAAGCTTTCTTT
CDR3: CASSFGGRNTEAFF
J: TRBJ1-1
D: NA
V: TRBV11-2
size: NA

DNA: TGTGCCAGCAGCAAGAACAGGGATACGAACACCGGGGAGCTGTTTTTT
CDR3: CASSKNRDTNTGELFF
J: TRBJ2-2
D: NA
V: TRBV6-2/TRBV6-3
size: NA

DNA: TGTGCCAGCAGCGCTGACACAGGGGACCTCCATGAAAAACTGTTTTTT
CDR3: CASSADTGDLHEKLFF
J: TRBJ1-4
D: TRBD1
V: TRBV9
size: NA

DNA: TGTGCCAGCAGATCAGCCGGGACTATCAACACCGGGGAGCTGTTTTTT
CDR3: CASRSAGTINTGELFF
J: TRBJ2-2
D: TRBD2
V: TRBV2
size: NA

DNA: TGTGCCAGCAGCTCCGGGCTAGCGGGAGGAGATACGCAGTATTTT
CDR3: CASSSGLAGGDTQYF
J: TRBJ2-3
D: TRBD2
V: TRBV7-2
size: NA

DNA: TGTGCCAGCAGCCAAGAAAGGCGGGGGGGATCACCCCTCCACTTT
CDR3: CASSQERRGGSPLHF
J: TRBJ1-6
D: NA
V: TRBV14
size: once

DNA: TGCGCCAGCAGCTTGAAAGTCGGGACACTACATTTT
CDR3: CASSLKVGTLHF
J: TRBJ1-3
D: NA
V: TRBV5-1
size: NA

DNA: TGTGCGGCTCGACAGGGGGCAGGAGAAAAACTGTTTTTT
CDR3: CAARQGAGEKLFF
J: TRBJ1-4
D: TRBD1
V: TRBV25-1
size: NA

DNA: TGTGCCAGCAGTTTAGCGGGACAGGGGTTATTGGAGACCCAGTACTTC
CDR3: CASSLAGQGLLETQYF
J: TRBJ2-5
D: TRBD1
V: TRBV28
size: NA

DNA: TGCGCCAGCAGCCAGACAGGGAATAATGAAAAACTGTTTTTT
CDR3: CASSQTGNNEKLFF
J: TRBJ1-4
D: TRBD1
V: TRBV4-1
size: NA

DNA: TGTGCCAGCAGCTTACCAACATCCTACGAGCAGTACTTC
CDR3: CASSLPTSYEQYF
J: TRBJ2-7
D: NA
V: TRBV7-2
size: once

DNA: TGTGCCAGCAGAACCGGGACTAGCGCGAATGAGCAGTTCTTC
CDR3: CASRTGTSANEQFF
J: TRBJ2-1
D: TRBD2
V: TRBV7-2
size: NA

DNA: TGTGCCAGCAGCCAAGAGACCGGAACAGGGTCCTACGAGCAGTACTTC
CDR3: CASSQETGTGSYEQYF
J: TRBJ2-7
D: NA
V: TRBV4-2
size: NA

DNA: TGTGCCTGGAGCGGGGGGGGTCCTTCGAGGGAGCAGTACTTC
CDR3: CAWSGGGPSREQYF
J: TRBJ2-7
D: TRBD2
V: TRBV30
size: NA

DNA: TGTGCCAGCAGCTTTGGGGGACAGGCTCCCTACGAGCAGTACTTC
CDR3: CASSFGGQAPYEQYF
J: TRBJ2-7
D: TRBD1
V: TRBV7-8
size: NA

DNA: TGCAGTGCTAGTCCCCCCATAGCGGGAGAGTTTACAGATACGCAGTATTTT
CDR3: CSASPPIAGEFTDTQYF
J: TRBJ2-3
D: TRBD2
V: TRBV20-1
size: NA

DNA: TGTGCCAGCAGCTTCGATCGAGCAGGGTACACCGGGGAGCTGTTTTTT
CDR3: CASSFDRAGYTGELFF
J: TRBJ2-2
D: NA
V: TRBV7-2
size: NA

DNA: TGCGCCAGCAGCCAACTAGCGGGAAGGTCCTACGAGCAGTACTTC
CDR3: CASSQLAGRSYEQYF
J: TRBJ2-7
D: TRBD2
V: TRBV4-1
size: NA

DNA: TGTGCCAGCAGCTTAGTTGGCGGAGGGGAGACCCAGTACTTC
CDR3: CASSLVGGGETQYF
J: TRBJ2-5
D: NA
V: TRBV7-2
size: NA

DNA: TGTGCCAGCAGCTTATTTCGAGTTACCTACGAGCAGTACTTC
CDR3: CASSLFRVTYEQYF
J: TRBJ2-7
D: NA
V: TRBV7-2
size: NA

DNA: TGTGCCAGCAGCCAGGGGCGGCAAGAGACCCAGTACTTC
CDR3: CASSQGRQETQYF
J: TRBJ2-5
D: NA
V: TRBV7-3
size: NA

DNA: TGTGCCAGCAGCCACAGGCTCGTCGCTGGAAACACCATATATTTT
CDR3: CASSHRLVAGNTIYF
J: TRBJ1-3
D: NA
V: TRBV14
size: NA

DNA: TGTGCCAGCAGTCAACTAGGGACAGGGCGGGAGACCCAGTACTTC
CDR3: CASSQLGTGRETQYF
J: TRBJ2-5
D: TRBD1
V: TRBV2
size: NA

DNA: TGTGCCAGCAGCGAAATCGGGGGGATGGCAAATACGCAGTATTTT
CDR3: CASSEIGGMANTQYF
J: TRBJ2-3
D: TRBD2
V: TRBV6-6
size: NA

DNA: TGTGCCAGCAGCCAAGCAGCGATCTCTGGAAACACCATATATTTT
CDR3: CASSQAAISGNTIYF
J: TRBJ1-3
D: NA
V: TRBV4-2
size: NA

DNA: TGTGCCAGCAGCCGTAGCGGCGACACAGATACGCAGTATTTT
CDR3: CASSRSGDTDTQYF
J: TRBJ2-3
D: NA
V: TRBV6-4
size: NA

DNA: TGTGCCAGCAGCACCCGTGCCGGGGTTGGCTACGAGCAGTACTTC
CDR3: CASSTRAGVGYEQYF
J: TRBJ2-7
D: NA
V: TRBV7-9
size: NA

DNA: TGTGCCACCAGTGATTCGACAGGAAACTCTGGAAACACCATATATTTT
CDR3: CATSDSTGNSGNTIYF
J: TRBJ1-3
D: NA
V: TRBV24-1
size: NA

DNA: TGTGCCAGCAGCCCCGGGACAGACACCGGGGAGCTGTTTTTT
CDR3: CASSPGTDTGELFF
J: TRBJ2-2
D: TRBD1
V: TRBV27
size: NA

DNA: TGTGCCAGCAGCCTACAGGGAAACACCATATATTTT
CDR3: CASSLQGNTIYF
J: TRBJ1-3
D: NA
V: TRBV5-6
size: NA

DNA: TGTGCCATCAGTGAGTCACTAACTAGCGGGAGAGAATACGAGCAGTACTTC
CDR3: CAISESLTSGREYEQYF
J: TRBJ2-7
D: TRBD2
V: TRBV10-3
size: NA

DNA: TGTGCCAGCAGGTCTGGCGGAGGACAAGAGACCCAGTACTTC
CDR3: CASRSGGGQETQYF
J: TRBJ2-5
D: NA
V: TRBV11-3
size: NA